The 8 T cell receptor beta chains given below trace back to one sample, sequenced in a study of cytomegalovirus exposure and HLA in healthy donors. With 60 Vbeta and 13 Jbeta primers, the PCR was carried out. Here immunoSEQ multiplex PCR was the method, and the copy in TCRdb shows in-frame clones only, minus some. The sample holds some 90,000 clones, 69% seen once. Sequenced material: PBMCs. The receptors were gathered from a man aged 50 to 59 in good health and CMV-seronegative.

V and J are TRBV27 and TRBJ2-5; 10 nucleotides agree with TRBD2. CDR1 MNHEY and CDR2 SMNVEV come from the germline V gene (reference sequence). This CDR3 is built from 15 residues. V gave up 5 bases and J gave up 5 bases; unmatched junction bases: 8. CDR3 nucleotide sequence: TGTGCCAGCAGTAGCGGGAGGGCGGCGGTTGAGACCCAGTACTTC. Translated, it gives CASSSGRAAVETQYF.

The rearrangement uses TRBV5-1 and TRBJ2-7, with a weak D call TRBD1 (5 bases). The germline V and J ends were trimmed by 0 bases and 9 bases, with 16 bases remaining between them. This CDR3 has 14 residues. Germline lookup yields CDR1 SGHRS and CDR2 YFSETQ. The CDR3 DNA follows: TGCGCCAGCAGCTTGGCCGGGCAGGGTTTTTCGCAGTACTTC. The encoded protein is CASSLAGQGFSQYF.

This clone has just a few counts. The chain uses TRBV7-9 and TRBJ2-2; D is unresolved. The CDR3 extends over 11 amino acids. V shed 8 bases and J shed 6 bases, with 7 bases lying between them. Germline V lookup: CDR1 SEHNR, CDR2 FQNEAQ (reference sequence). The CDR3 DNA reads TGTGCCAGCGACTCCGCCGGGGAGCTGTTTTTT. This encodes CASDSAGELFF.

This rearrangement joins TRBV7-2 to TRBJ2-5; 7 bases are a match to TRBD2. This CDR3 comprises 15 residues. Germline lookup yields CDR1 SGHTA and CDR2 FQGNSA. V gave up 2 bases and J gave up 4 bases; unmatched junction bases: 7. CDR3 protein: CASSLWRTRGETQYF. DNA for the CDR3: TGTGCCAGCAGCTTATGGAGGACTAGAGGAGAGACCCAGTACTTC.

The chain carries TRBV5-6 and TRBJ1-6; 8 bases are a match to TRBD1. V dropped 4 bases and J dropped 8; count of bases not matched to a gene: 5. CDR3 length: 14 amino acids. CDR1 SGHDT and CDR2 YYEEEE come from the germline V gene. CDR3 loop: CASSLLDRDSPLHF. CDR3 coding DNA: TGTGCCAGCAGCCTGTTGGACAGGGATTCACCCCTCCACTTT.

This chain joins TRBV2 and TRBJ1-4, with 8 bases fitting TRBD1. CDR3 length: 14 residues. J was trimmed by 8 bases and V by 6 bases; bases with no gene match: 8. Germline lookup yields CDR1 SNHLY and CDR2 FYNNEI. In DNA form, the CDR3 reads TGTGCCAGCAGGGGCGAGACAGGGGTAGAAAAACTGTTTTTT. Its translation is CASRGETGVEKLFF.

The rearrangement joins TRBV27 to TRBJ1-1; D not resolved. This CDR3 has 13 amino acids. Germline CDR1 reads MNHEY; CDR2 reads SMNVEV (reference sequence). Trimming took off 5 bases at V and 1 base at J, with 8 bases between the two ends. CDR3 DNA sequence: TGTGCCAGCAGTCCCCGGGGGAACACTGAAGCTTTCTTT. Translated, it gives CASSPRGNTEAFF.

The genes are TRBV29-1 and TRBJ2-1; no definite D call. Trimming cost V 1 base and J 10 bases, with 11 bases left between them. The CDR3 sequence is 12 residues long. Per germline, CDR1 SQVTM and CDR2 ANQGSEA. CDR3 sequence reads: CSVEASLEEQFF. CDR3 in DNA: TGCAGCGTTGAAGCCTCCCTAGAGGAGCAGTTCTTC.